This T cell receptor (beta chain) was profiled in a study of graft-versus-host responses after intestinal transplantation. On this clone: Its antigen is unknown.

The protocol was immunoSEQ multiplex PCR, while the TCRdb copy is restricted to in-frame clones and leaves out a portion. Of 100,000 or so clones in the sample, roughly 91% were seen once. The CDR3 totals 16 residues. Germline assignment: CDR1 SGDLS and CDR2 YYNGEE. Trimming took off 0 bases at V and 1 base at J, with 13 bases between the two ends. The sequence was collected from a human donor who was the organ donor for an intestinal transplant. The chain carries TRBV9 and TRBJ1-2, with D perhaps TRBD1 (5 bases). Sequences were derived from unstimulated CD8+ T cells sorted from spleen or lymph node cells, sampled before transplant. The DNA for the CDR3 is TGTGCCAGCAGCGTAGATTTGGAAGGGGTTAACTATGGCTACACCTTC. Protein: CASSVDLEGVNYGYTF.